This T cell receptor (beta chain) was recorded in a study of cytomegalovirus exposure and HLA in healthy donors. General study results and limits: Specific recognition of CMV antigens was confirmed in vitro for a few chains (all CMV-associated). Looking again later, the authors saw that most CMV-associated TCR beta chains seemed HLA-restricted. A cluster of highly shared sequence variants was likely a sequencing artifact.

Trimming pared 7 bases from V and 0 bases from J, leaving 13 bases between. This CDR3 comprises 15 residues. Germline V CDR1 and CDR2: SGHTA, FQGNSA. Concerning this clone itself: Its target is unknown.

60 Vbeta and 13 Jbeta primers were used in PCR. Generated by immunoSEQ multiplex PCR, the TCRdb table keeps only in-frame clones and is missing some. Of roughly 180,000 clones listed, just under 80% are singletons. While unrecorded immune exposures were likely, the donors were nominally healthy when sampled. The clonotype was recovered from a young man in good health and CMV-seronegative. The chain is built from TRBV7-2 and TRBJ1-3; D is ambiguous. Sequenced sample: PBMCs. The CDR3 bases are TGTGCCAGCACCCTCGGAGGGTTCTCTGGAAACACCATATATTTT. This codes for CASTLGGFSGNTIYF.